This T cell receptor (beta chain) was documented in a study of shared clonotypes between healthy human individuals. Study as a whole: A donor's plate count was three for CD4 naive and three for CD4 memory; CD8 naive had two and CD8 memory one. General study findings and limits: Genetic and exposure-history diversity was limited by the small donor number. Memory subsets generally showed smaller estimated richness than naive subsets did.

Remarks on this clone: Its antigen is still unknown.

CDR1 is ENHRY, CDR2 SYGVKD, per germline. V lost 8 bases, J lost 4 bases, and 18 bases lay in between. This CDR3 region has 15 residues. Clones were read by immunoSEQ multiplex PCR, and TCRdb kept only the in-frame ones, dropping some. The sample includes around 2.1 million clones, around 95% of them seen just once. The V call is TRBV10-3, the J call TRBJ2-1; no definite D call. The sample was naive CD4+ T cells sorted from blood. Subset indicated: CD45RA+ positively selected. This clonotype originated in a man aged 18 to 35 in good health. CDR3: CAIGSGFTPYNEQFF. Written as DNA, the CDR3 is TGTGCCATCGGATCCGGATTTACCCCGTACAATGAGCAGTTCTTC.